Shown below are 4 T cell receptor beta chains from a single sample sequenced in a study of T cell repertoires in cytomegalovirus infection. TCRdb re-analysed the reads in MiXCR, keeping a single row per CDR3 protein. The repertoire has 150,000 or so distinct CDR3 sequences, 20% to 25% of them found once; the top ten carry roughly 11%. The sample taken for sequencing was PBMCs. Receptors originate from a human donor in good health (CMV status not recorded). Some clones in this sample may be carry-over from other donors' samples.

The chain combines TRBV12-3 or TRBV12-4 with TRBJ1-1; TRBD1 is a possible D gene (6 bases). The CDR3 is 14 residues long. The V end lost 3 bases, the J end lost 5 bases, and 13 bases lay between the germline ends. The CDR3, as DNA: TGTGCCAGCAGTTTCTCAGGGGTATTGACTGAAGCTTTCTTT. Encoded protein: CASSFSGVLTEAFF.

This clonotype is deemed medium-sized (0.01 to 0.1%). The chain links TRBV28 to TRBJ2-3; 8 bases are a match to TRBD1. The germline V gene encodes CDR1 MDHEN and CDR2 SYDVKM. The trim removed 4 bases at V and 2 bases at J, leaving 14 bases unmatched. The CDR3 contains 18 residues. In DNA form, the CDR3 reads TGTGCCAGCAGTTCCTCTTTTAAATTGACAGGGGACACAGATACGCAGTATTTT. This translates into CASSSSFKLTGDTDTQYF.

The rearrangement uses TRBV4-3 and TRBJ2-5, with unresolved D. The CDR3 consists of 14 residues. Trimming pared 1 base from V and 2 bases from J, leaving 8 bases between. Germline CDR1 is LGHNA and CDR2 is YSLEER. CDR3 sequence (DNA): TGCGCCAGCAGCCAAGTGGCAGGTCAAGAGACCCAGTACTTC. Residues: CASSQVAGQETQYF.

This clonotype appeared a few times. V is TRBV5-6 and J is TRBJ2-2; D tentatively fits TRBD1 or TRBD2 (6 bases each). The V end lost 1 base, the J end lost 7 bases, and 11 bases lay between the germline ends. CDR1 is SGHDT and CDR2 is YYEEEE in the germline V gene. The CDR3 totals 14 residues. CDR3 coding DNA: TGTGCCAGCAGCTTGCCAGGGGAGGACGGGGAGCTGTTTTTT. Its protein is CASSLPGEDGELFF.